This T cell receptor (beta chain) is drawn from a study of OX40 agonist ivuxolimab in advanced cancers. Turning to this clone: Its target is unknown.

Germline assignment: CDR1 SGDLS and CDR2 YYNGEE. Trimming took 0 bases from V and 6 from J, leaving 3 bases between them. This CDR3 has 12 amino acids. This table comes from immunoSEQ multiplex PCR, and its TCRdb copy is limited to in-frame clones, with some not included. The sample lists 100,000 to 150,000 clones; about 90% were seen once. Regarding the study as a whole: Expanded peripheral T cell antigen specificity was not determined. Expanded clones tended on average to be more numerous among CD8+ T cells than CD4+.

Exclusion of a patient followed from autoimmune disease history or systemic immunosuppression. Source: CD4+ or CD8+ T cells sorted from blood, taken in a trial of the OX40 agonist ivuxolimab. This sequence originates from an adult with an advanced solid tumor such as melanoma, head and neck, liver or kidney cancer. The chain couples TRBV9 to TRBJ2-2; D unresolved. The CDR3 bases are TGTGCCAGCAGCGTAGGCTCCGGGGAGCTGTTTTTT. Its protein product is CASSVGSGELFF.